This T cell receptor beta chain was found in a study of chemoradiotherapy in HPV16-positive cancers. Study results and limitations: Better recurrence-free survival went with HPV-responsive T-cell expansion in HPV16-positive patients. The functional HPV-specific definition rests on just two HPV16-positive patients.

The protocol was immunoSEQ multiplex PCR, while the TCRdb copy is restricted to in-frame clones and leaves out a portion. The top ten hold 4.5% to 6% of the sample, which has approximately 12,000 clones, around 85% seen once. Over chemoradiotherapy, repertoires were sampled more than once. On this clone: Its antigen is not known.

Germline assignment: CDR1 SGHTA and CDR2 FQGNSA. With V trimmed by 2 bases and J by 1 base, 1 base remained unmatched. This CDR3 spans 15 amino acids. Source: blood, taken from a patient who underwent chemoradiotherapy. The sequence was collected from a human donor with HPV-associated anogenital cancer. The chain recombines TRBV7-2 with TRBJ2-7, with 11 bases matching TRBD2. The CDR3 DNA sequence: TGTGCCAGCAGCTTAACTAGCGGGGGATCCTACGAGCAGTACTTC. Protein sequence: CASSLTSGGSYEQYF.